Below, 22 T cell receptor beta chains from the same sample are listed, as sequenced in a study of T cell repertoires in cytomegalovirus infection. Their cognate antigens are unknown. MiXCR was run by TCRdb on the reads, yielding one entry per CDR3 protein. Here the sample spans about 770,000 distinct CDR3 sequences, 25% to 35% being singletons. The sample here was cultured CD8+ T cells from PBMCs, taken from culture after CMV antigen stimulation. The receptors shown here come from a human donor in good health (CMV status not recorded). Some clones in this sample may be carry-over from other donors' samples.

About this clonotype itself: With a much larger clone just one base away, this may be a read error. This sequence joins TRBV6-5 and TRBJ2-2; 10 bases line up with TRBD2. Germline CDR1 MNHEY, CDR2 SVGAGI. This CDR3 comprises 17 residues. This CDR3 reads CASSIRLAGANTGGLFF. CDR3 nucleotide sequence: TGTGCCAGCAGTATCCGACTAGCGGGTGCGAACACCGGGGGGCTGTTTTTT.

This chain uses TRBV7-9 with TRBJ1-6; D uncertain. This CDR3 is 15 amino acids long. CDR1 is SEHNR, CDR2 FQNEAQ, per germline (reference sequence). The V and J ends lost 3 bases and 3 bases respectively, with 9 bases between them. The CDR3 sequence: CASSLHGIYNSPLHF. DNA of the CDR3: TGTGCCAGCAGCTTGCACGGGATCTATAATTCACCCCTCCACTTT.

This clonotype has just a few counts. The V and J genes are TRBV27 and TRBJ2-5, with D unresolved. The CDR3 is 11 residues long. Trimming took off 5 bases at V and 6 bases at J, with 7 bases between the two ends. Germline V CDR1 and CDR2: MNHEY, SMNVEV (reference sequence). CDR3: CASSHRQTQYF. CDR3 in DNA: TGTGCCAGCAGTCACCGCCAGACCCAGTACTTC.

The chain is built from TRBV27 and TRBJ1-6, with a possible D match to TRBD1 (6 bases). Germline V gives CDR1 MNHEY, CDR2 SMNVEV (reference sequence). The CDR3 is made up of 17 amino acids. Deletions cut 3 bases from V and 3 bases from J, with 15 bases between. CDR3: CASSFLLPGVYNSPLHF. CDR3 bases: TGTGCCAGCAGTTTCCTCCTGCCAGGGGTCTATAATTCACCCCTCCACTTT.

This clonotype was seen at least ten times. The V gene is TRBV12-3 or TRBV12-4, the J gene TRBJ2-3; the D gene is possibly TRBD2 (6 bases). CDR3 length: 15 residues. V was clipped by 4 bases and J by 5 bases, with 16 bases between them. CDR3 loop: CASSSTGLPRDTQYF. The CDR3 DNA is TGTGCCAGCAGTTCAACGGGACTGCCGAGAGATACGCAGTATTTT.

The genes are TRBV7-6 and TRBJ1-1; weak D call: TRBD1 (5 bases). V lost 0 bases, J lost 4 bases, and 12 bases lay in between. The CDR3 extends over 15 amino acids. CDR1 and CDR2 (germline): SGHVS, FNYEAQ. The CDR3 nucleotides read TGTGCCAGCAGCTTAGCTTCGGGGCCAGGCACTGAAGCTTTCTTT. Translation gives CASSLASGPGTEAFF.

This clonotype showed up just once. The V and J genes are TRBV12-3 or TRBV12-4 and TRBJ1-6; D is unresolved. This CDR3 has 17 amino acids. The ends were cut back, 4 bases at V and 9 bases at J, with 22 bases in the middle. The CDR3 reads CASSSLVVGWESSPLHF. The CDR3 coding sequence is TGTGCCAGCAGTTCCCTGGTAGTCGGCTGGGAGAGTTCACCCCTCCACTTT.

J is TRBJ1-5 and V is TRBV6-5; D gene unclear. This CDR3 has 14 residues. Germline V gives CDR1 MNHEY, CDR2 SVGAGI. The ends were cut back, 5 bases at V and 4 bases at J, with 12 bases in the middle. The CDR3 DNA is TGTGCCAGCAGTCCCGGAAGCTTAAATCAGCCCCAGCATTTT. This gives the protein CASSPGSLNQPQHF.

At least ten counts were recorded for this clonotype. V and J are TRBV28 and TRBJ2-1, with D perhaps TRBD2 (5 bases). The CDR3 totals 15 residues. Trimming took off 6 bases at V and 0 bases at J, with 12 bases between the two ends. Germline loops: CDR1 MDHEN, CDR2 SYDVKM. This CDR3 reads CASSLVGSSYNEQFF. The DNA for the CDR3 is TGTGCCAGCAGCTTAGTAGGGAGCTCCTACAATGAGCAGTTCTTC. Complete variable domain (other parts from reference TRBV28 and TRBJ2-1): DVKVTQSSRYLVKRTGEKVFLECVQDMDHENMFWYRQDPGLGLRLIYFSYDVKMKEKGDIPEGYSVSREKKERFSLILESASTNQTSMYLCASSLVGSSYNEQFFGPGTRLTVL.

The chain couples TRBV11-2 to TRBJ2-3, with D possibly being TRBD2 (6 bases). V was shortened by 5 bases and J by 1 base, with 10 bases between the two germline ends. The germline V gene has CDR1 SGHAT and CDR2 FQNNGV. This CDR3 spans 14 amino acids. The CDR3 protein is CASSRGIGTDTQYF. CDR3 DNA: TGTGCCAGCAGCCGGGGGATCGGCACAGATACGCAGTATTTT.

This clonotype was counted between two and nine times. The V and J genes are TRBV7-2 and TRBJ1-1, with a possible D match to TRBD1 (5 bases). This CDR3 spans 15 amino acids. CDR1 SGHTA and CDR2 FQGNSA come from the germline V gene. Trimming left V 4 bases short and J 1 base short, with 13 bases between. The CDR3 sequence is CASSSWGVGNTEAFF. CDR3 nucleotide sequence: TGTGCCAGCAGCTCGTGGGGGGTGGGGAACACTGAAGCTTTCTTT.

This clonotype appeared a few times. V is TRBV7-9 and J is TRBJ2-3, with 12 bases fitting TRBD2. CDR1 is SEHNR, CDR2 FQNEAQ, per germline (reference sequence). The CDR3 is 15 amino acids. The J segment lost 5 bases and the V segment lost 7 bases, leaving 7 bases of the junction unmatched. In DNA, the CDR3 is TGTGCCAGCACCGGACTAGCGGGGAGCGGAGATACGCAGTATTTT. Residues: CASTGLAGSGDTQYF.

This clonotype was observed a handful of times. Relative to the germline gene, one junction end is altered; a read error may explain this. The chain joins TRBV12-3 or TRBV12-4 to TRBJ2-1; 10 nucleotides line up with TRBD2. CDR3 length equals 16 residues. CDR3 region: CASSLRSGGAYNEQFF. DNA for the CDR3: TGTGCCAGCAGTTTACGAAGCGGGGGGGCCTACAATGAGCAGTTCTTT.

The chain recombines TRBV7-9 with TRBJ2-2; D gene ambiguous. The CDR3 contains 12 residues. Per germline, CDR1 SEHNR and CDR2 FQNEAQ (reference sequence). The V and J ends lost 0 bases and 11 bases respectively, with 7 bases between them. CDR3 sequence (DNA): TGTGCCAGCAGCTTAGCGGACCCCGAGCTGTTTTTT. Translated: CASSLADPELFF.

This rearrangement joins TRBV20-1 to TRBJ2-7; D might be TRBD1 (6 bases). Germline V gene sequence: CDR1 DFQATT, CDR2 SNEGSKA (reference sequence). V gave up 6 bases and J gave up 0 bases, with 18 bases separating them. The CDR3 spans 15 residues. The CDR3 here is CSALSPGHHSYEQYV. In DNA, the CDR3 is TGCAGTGCCTTGTCCCCGGGACACCACTCCTACGAGCAGTACGTC.

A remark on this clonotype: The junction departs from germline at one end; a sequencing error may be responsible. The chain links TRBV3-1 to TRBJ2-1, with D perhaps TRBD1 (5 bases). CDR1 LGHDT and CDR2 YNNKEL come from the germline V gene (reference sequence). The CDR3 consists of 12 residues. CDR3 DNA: TGTGCCACCAGCAAGAAGGGGAATGAGCAGTTCTTC. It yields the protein CATSKKGNEQFF.

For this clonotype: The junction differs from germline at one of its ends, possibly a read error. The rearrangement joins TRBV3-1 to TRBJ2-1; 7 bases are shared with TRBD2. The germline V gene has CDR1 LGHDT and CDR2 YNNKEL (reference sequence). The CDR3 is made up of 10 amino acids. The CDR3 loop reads CSAGHNEQFF. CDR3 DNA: TGCTCAGCGGGACACAATGAGCAGTTCTTC.

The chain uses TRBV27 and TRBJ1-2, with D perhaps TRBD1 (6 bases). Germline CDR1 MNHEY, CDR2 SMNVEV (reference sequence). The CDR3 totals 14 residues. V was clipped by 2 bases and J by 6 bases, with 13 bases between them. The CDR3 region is CASSLLAGVDGYTF. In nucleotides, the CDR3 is TGTGCCAGCAGTTTACTTGCAGGGGTGGATGGCTACACCTTC.

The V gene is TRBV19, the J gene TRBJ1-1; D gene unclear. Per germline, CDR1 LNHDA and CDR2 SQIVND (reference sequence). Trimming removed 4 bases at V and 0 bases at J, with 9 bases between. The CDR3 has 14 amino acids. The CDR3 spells CASSTDILNTEAFF. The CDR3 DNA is TGTGCCAGTAGTACCGACATCCTGAACACTGAAGCTTTCTTT.

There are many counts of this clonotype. CDR3 nucleotides: TGTGCCAGCAGCTCTGACGGGACAGGGAATTCACCCCTCCACTTT. This codes for CASSSDGTGNSPLHF. The genes are TRBV7-2 and TRBJ1-6; 9 bases agree with TRBD1. The CDR3 sequence is 15 residues long. The J segment lost 7 bases and the V segment lost 4 bases, leaving 5 bases of the junction unmatched. Germline V gene lookup returns CDR1 SGHTA and CDR2 FQGNSA.

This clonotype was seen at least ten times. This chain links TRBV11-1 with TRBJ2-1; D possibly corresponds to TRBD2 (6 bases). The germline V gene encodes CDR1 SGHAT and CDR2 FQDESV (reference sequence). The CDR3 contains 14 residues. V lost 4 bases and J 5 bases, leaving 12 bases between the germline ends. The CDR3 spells CASSSYGSHNEQFF. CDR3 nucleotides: TGTGCCAGCAGCTCCTACGGGAGCCACAATGAGCAGTTCTTC.

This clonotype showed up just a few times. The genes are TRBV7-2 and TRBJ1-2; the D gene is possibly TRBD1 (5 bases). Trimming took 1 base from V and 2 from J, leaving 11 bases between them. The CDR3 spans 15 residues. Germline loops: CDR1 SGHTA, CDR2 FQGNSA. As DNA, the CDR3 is TGTGCCAGCAGCTTAGAAGCAGGGATGAACTATGGCTACACCTTC. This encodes CASSLEAGMNYGYTF. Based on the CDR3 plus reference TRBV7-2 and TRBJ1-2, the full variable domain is GAGVSQSPSNKVTEKGKDVELRCDPISGHTALYWYRQSLGQGLEFLIYFQGNSAPDKSGLPSDRFSAERTGGSVSTLTIQRTQQEDSAVYLCASSLEAGMNYGYTFGSGTRLTVV.